The table lists the clone carrying this T cell receptor (beta chain) with a few counts. Other DNA sequences in this specimen translate into the identical CDR3. Tumor samples were taken before definitive surgery or chemotherapy. With 6 bases removed from V and 4 bases from J, the gap between germline ends came to 10 bases. Germline V gene sequence: CDR1 MNHEY, CDR2 SVGAGI. There are 13 residues in the CDR3. The data were obtained in a study of high-grade serous ovarian cancer treatment subgroups. For the study at large: Samples averaged around 14,000 reads and thousands of unique TCR beta rearrangements.

TCRdb keeps only in-frame clones here, not all; method: immunoSEQ multiplex PCR. In the table there are a few thousand clones, roughly 72% of which are singletons. The V gene is TRBV6-5, the J gene TRBJ1-3, with D possibly being TRBD1 (5 bases). Sequencing input: tumor tissue. This receptor was taken from a human donor with high-grade serous ovarian cancer. CDR3 sequence (DNA): TGTGCCAGCAGGCAGGGTATAGGAAACACCATATATTTT. It translates to CASRQGIGNTIYF.